These T cell receptor beta chains were read from a single sample in a study of human T cells and chemical hapten exposure. A single record per CDR3 protein comes from TCRdb applying MiXCR to the RACE reads. The sample lists roughly 200,000 distinct CDR3 sequences, more than 20% occurring once. The sequenced sample was whole blood, obtained in connection with sensitization to the hapten diphenylcyclopropenone (DPC). All receptors come from a woman between 50 and 59 years old with alopecia areata. Some clones in this sample may be carry-over from other donors' samples. CDR3s include the opening cysteine and the closing phenylalanine or tryptophan. D genes are given only for firm matches. Only some rows state a clone size, as once, few, many or a class for expanded clones.

TRBD2 . TRBJ2-3 TRBV7-9 CASSLNGIAGAAGDTQYF TGTGCCAGCAGCTTAAACGGAATAGCGGGAGCGGCGGGAGATACGCAGTATTTT
. few TRBJ1-1 TRBV7-8 CASSRTRETEAFF TGTGCCAGCAGCCGAACCAGGGAGACGGAAGCTTTCTTT
TRBD2 . TRBJ2-7 TRBV12-3/TRBV12-4 CASSPLGGRASEQYF TGTGCCAGCAGTCCTCTAGGCGGGAGGGCCTCCGAGCAGTACTTC
. many TRBJ1-4 TRBV29-1 CSGKKGGDEKLFF TGCAGCGGGAAGAAGGGGGGCGATGAAAAACTGTTTTTT
. few TRBJ2-4 TRBV21-1 CASSGRDSKNIQYF TGTGCCAGCAGCGGCCGGGATTCAAAAAACATTCAGTACTTC
. . TRBJ2-7 TRBV9 CASSRGGQGTEQYF TGTGCCAGCAGCCGGGGTGGGCAAGGAACCGAGCAGTACTTC
. . TRBJ2-2 TRBV29-1 CSVVGSGSVGELFF TGCAGCGTTGTCGGGTCAGGGTCGGTCGGGGAGCTGTTTTTT
TRBD1 . TRBJ2-7 TRBV28 CASKLGTGTYEQYF TGTGCCAGCAAATTGGGGACAGGGACCTACGAGCAGTACTTC
. few TRBJ2-1 TRBV4-1 CASSGVRDEQFF TGCGCCAGCAGCGGGGTCAGAGATGAGCAGTTCTTC
TRBD2 . TRBJ2-7 TRBV29-1 CSVEPREGQNEQYF TGCAGCGTTGAACCGCGGGAGGGCCAAAACGAGCAGTACTTC
. . TRBJ1-1 TRBV28 CASSPWGETAEAFF TGTGCCAGCAGTCCGTGGGGGGAGACGGCTGAAGCTTTCTTT
TRBD2 few TRBJ2-7 TRBV18 CASSPKAGLGSYEQYF TGTGCCAGCTCACCGAAAGCGGGACTCGGGTCCTACGAGCAGTACTTC
TRBD2 . TRBJ2-1 TRBV7-2 CASSIGLAGGYNEQFF TGTGCCAGCAGCATAGGACTAGCGGGAGGGTATAATGAGCAGTTCTTC
. . TRBJ2-7 TRBV27 CASSFSRVSSYEQYF TGTGCCAGCAGTTTTTCTCGGGTTAGCTCCTACGAGCAGTACTTC
. few TRBJ2-1 TRBV15 CATSREMDFRKFF TGTGCCACCAGCAGAGAAATGGATTTCCGGAAGTTCTTC
. . TRBJ2-1 TRBV6-2/TRBV6-3 CASRQLAGTYNEQFF TGTGCCAGCAGACAACTAGCTGGGACCTACAATGAGCAGTTCTTC
. few TRBJ2-7 TRBV25-1 CASSALWEQYF TGTGCCAGCAGTGCCTTATGGGAGCAGTACTTC
. few TRBJ2-7 TRBV11-2 CASSPLVGGEKQYF TGTGCCAGCAGCCCACTAGTAGGGGGAGAAAAGCAGTACTTC
TRBD2 few TRBJ2-5 TRBV27 CASSSLAGSRETQYF TGTGCCAGCAGTTCCTTAGCGGGAAGTAGAGAGACCCAGTACTTC
TRBD1 few TRBJ2-7 TRBV29-1 CSVIGQGAYEQYF TGCAGCGTAATAGGACAGGGGGCCTACGAGCAGTACTTC
. . TRBJ2-1 TRBV11-1 CASSFGRSAQRAGPYNEQFF TGTGCCAGCAGCTTTGGAAGGTCGGCCCAACGCGCGGGACCCTACAATGAGCAGTTCTTC
. . TRBJ1-5 TRBV6-1 CASSDRRRSQPQHF TGTGCCAGCAGTGACCGACGAAGAAGTCAGCCCCAGCATTTT
. . TRBJ2-2 TRBV20-1 CSAQRVERGTGELFF TGCAGTGCTCAGAGGGTCGAGAGGGGGACCGGGGAGCTGTTTTTT
TRBD2 . TRBJ2-1 TRBV7-2 CASSLITSGSGYNEQFF TGTGCCAGCAGCTTAATTACTAGCGGGAGCGGGTACAATGAGCAGTTCTTC
TRBD2 few TRBJ2-1 TRBV29-1 CSGTGLAGEWAYNEQFF TGCAGCGGAACGGGACTAGCGGGAGAGTGGGCCTACAATGAGCAGTTCTTC
. few TRBJ1-3 TRBV7-2 CASSLSSDRNTIYF TGTGCCAGCAGCTTAAGTTCAGACCGAAACACCATATATTTT
TRBD1 many TRBJ2-5 TRBV11-1 CASSLGQGVRETQYF TGTGCCAGCAGTCTCGGACAGGGGGTCAGGGAGACCCAGTACTTC
. . TRBJ2-7 TRBV7-2 CASSSQTGYEQYF TGTGCCAGCAGCTCCCAGACCGGCTACGAGCAGTACTTC
. . TRBJ2-2 TRBV6-5 CASSYSPHTGELFF TGTGCCAGCAGTTACTCGCCTCACACCGGGGAGCTGTTTTTT
. few TRBJ2-1 TRBV3-1 CASSQDFTLEQFF TGTGCCAGCAGCCAAGATTTCACATTAGAGCAGTTCTTC
TRBD2 few TRBJ2-1 TRBV5-1 CASRFLAGGYNEQFF TGCGCCAGCAGGTTTCTAGCGGGCGGATACAATGAGCAGTTCTTC
. few TRBJ2-7 TRBV5-5 CASSPDPYEQYF TGTGCCAGCAGCCCGGACCCCTACGAGCAGTACTTC
TRBD2 . TRBJ2-5 TRBV20-1 CSARVVAGGAQETQYF TGCAGTGCTAGAGTGGTCGCGGGAGGAGCGCAAGAGACCCAGTACTTC
. few TRBJ1-5 TRBV6-6 CASSYRQGDQPQHF TGTGCCAGCAGTTACAGGCAGGGAGACCAGCCCCAGCATTTT
. . TRBJ2-5 TRBV29-1 CSVDYRVGETQYF TGCAGCGTTGACTACAGGGTCGGGGAGACCCAGTACTTC
. many TRBJ1-3 TRBV27 CASKNRAWDSGNTIYF TGTGCCAGCAAAAACAGGGCTTGGGACTCTGGAAACACCATATATTTT
. few TRBJ1-6 TRBV28 CASSLTGPRNSPLHF TGTGCCAGCAGTCTAACCGGGCCAAGGAACTCACCCCTCCACTTT
TRBD1 . TRBJ2-3 TRBV15 CATSRGQGNTDTQYF TGTGCCACCAGCAGAGGACAGGGGAACACAGATACGCAGTATTTT
. . TRBJ2-1 TRBV12-3/TRBV12-4 CASSLGVARYNEQFF TGTGCCAGCAGTTTAGGGGTAGCGAGATACAATGAGCAGTTCTTC
. few TRBJ1-3 TRBV12-3/TRBV12-4 CASSLALTPGNTIYF TGTGCCAGCAGTTTAGCGCTCACACCAGGAAACACCATATATTTT
TRBD2 . TRBJ2-1 TRBV6-5 CASSYKGLGVNEQFF TGTGCCAGCAGTTACAAGGGACTAGGGGTGAATGAGCAGTTCTTC
TRBD2 few TRBJ2-2 TRBV3-1 CASSPLAGAAGELFF TGTGCCAGCAGCCCCCTCGCGGGAGCCGCCGGGGAGCTGTTTTTT
TRBD2 . TRBJ2-1 TRBV12-3/TRBV12-4 CASTYRTSGISYNEQFF TGTGCCAGCACGTACCGGACTAGCGGGATCAGCTACAATGAGCAGTTCTTC
TRBD1 . TRBJ2-2 TRBV24-1 CATSDPEGQGAVGELFF TGTGCCACCAGTGACCCTGAGGGACAGGGGGCGGTCGGGGAGCTGTTTTTT
TRBD1 few TRBJ1-6 TRBV12-3/TRBV12-4 CASSSRQGNPPLHF TGTGCCAGCAGTTCACGACAGGGGAATCCACCCCTCCACTTT
TRBD1 . TRBJ1-6 TRBV29-1 CSASTGGFNSPLHF TGCAGCGCTTCGACAGGGGGTTTTAATTCACCCCTCCACTTT
. few TRBJ2-3 TRBV14 CASSQGMGDTQYF TGTGCCAGCAGCCAAGGGATGGGGGATACGCAGTATTTT
. . TRBJ1-6 TRBV12-3/TRBV12-4 CASSGPTGKNSPLHF TGTGCCAGCAGTGGACCAACAGGGAAGAATTCACCCCTCCACTTT
. . TRBJ2-1 TRBV20-1 CSAGGSLLARIYNEQFF TGCAGTGCTGGGGGAAGCCTTCTAGCGAGGATCTACAATGAGCAGTTCTTC
. . TRBJ2-7 TRBV20-1 CSAREGRAGYEQYF TGCAGTGCTAGAGAGGGCCGCGCCGGCTACGAGCAGTACTTC
. . TRBJ1-2 TRBV6-2/TRBV6-3 CASSFGTAYGYTF TGTGCCAGCAGTTTCGGCACAGCCTATGGCTACACCTTC
TRBD1 few TRBJ2-1 TRBV12-3/TRBV12-4 CASSHRTGISYNEQFF TGTGCCAGCAGTCATCGGACAGGGATCTCCTACAATGAGCAGTTCTTC
TRBD1 . TRBJ1-1 TRBV12-3/TRBV12-4 CASTLQGFTEAFF TGTGCCAGCACCCTACAGGGGTTCACTGAAGCTTTCTTT
. . TRBJ2-7 TRBV28 CASSYSRAGEQYF TGTGCCAGCAGTTACTCCAGGGCGGGCGAGCAGTACTTC
. . TRBJ2-3 TRBV7-9 CASSFSDSTDTQYF TGTGCCAGCAGCTTCTCAGACAGCACAGATACGCAGTATTTT
. few TRBJ2-6 TRBV9 CASSVGVSGANVLTF TGTGCCAGCAGCGTAGGTGTCTCTGGGGCCAACGTCCTGACTTTC
. many TRBJ1-5 TRBV20-1 CSARDPGNQPQHF TGCAGTGCTAGAGATCCCGGAAATCAGCCCCAGCATTTT
TRBD1 few TRBJ1-1 TRBV4-2 CASSQERNRWGQGGTEAFF TGTGCCAGCAGCCAAGAAAGAAATCGTTGGGGGCAGGGGGGCACTGAAGCTTTCTTT
. few TRBJ1-1 TRBV7-9 CASSSRQMTEAFF TGTGCCAGCAGCTCTAGACAAATGACTGAAGCTTTCTTT